The rows below give T cell receptor beta chains drawn from one sample of a study of blood T cell repertoires in COVID-19. The repertoire was sequenced with immunoSEQ multiplex PCR; TCRdb's copy has only in-frame clones and lacks some. The data hold roughly 170,000 clones, with 88% observed a single time. Material: peripheral blood. These receptors all come from a man between 60 and 75 years old with acute or convalescent COVID-19. Both conserved end residues are part of each CDR3. The order of the fields is CDR3 DNA, CDR3 protein, V gene, D gene, clone size, J gene. A D gene is named only where the DNA matches it firmly. Part of the rows lack a size; the others show once, few, many or a class for expanded clones.

CDR3nt: TGTGCCAGCAGTACGGTCGGGGGGGTGTCCAATGAGCAGTTCTTC
CDR3aa: CASSTVGGVSNEQFF
v_gene: TRBV6-2/TRBV6-3
d_gene: TRBD2
abundance: .
j_gene: TRBJ2-1

CDR3nt: TGCGCCAGCAGCATCAAGGGACAGATGTTAAAAGAGACCCAGTACTTC
CDR3aa: CASSIKGQMLKETQYF
v_gene: TRBV5-1
d_gene: TRBD1
abundance: .
j_gene: TRBJ2-5

CDR3nt: TGTGCCAGCAGCCTGAGACAGGGGGTGGTAACTGAAGCTTTCTTT
CDR3aa: CASSLRQGVVTEAFF
v_gene: TRBV7-8
d_gene: TRBD1
abundance: .
j_gene: TRBJ1-1

CDR3nt: TGTGCCAGCAGCTTAGGACAGGGATGGGGCAATCAGCCCCAGCATTTT
CDR3aa: CASSLGQGWGNQPQHF
v_gene: TRBV7-8
d_gene: TRBD1
abundance: .
j_gene: TRBJ1-5

CDR3nt: TGTGCCAGCAGCTCCCCGGGGGGGAGTCCGAACACCGGGGAGCTGTTTTTT
CDR3aa: CASSSPGGSPNTGELFF
v_gene: TRBV7-9
d_gene: TRBD2
abundance: few
j_gene: TRBJ2-2

CDR3nt: TGTGCCAGCAGCACCAGGGGCCTGAACACTGAAGCTTTCTTT
CDR3aa: CASSTRGLNTEAFF
v_gene: TRBV2
d_gene: .
abundance: .
j_gene: TRBJ1-1

CDR3nt: TGTGCCAGCAGTTTCAGGGGATTGACTACCGGTCGACACTACGAGCAGTACTTC
CDR3aa: CASSFRGLTTGRHYEQYF
v_gene: TRBV27
d_gene: .
abundance: .
j_gene: TRBJ2-7

CDR3nt: TGTGCCGTTGGCCGTCCAAACTATGGCTACACCTTC
CDR3aa: CAVGRPNYGYTF
v_gene: TRBV6-5
d_gene: .
abundance: .
j_gene: TRBJ1-2

CDR3nt: TGTGCCAGTAGTCTGACAGGGGTGAACACTGAAGCTTTCTTT
CDR3aa: CASSLTGVNTEAFF
v_gene: TRBV19
d_gene: TRBD1
abundance: once
j_gene: TRBJ1-1

CDR3nt: TGTGCCAGCAGTAGAGGCAGGGACCAGCATTTT
CDR3aa: CASSRGRDQHF
v_gene: TRBV7-2
d_gene: .
abundance: .
j_gene: TRBJ1-5

CDR3nt: TGTGCCAGCAGTTACTCCCAGTCCGGGGCAGATACGCAGTATTTT
CDR3aa: CASSYSQSGADTQYF
v_gene: TRBV6-6
d_gene: .
abundance: .
j_gene: TRBJ2-3

CDR3nt: TGTGCCAGCAGCCGGGGGGCAGGGGTACAGACTGAAGCTTTCTTT
CDR3aa: CASSRGAGVQTEAFF
v_gene: TRBV19
d_gene: .
abundance: .
j_gene: TRBJ1-1

CDR3nt: TGCGCCAGCAGCTTGGTACAGGGAGGGTTTAGGGAAGCTTTCTTT
CDR3aa: CASSLVQGGFREAFF
v_gene: TRBV5-1
d_gene: .
abundance: few
j_gene: TRBJ1-1

CDR3nt: TGTGCCAGCAGCACAGGGACGGCAGGGGTTCGCTACACCTTC
CDR3aa: CASSTGTAGVRYTF
v_gene: TRBV7-2
d_gene: .
abundance: few
j_gene: TRBJ1-2

CDR3nt: TGTGCCAGCAGCTCTACGGGACAGGGAAACTATGGCTACACCTTC
CDR3aa: CASSSTGQGNYGYTF
v_gene: TRBV5-6
d_gene: TRBD1
abundance: .
j_gene: TRBJ1-2

CDR3nt: TGTGCCAGCAGCGCACCTTTGGGACAGGGCAGGGACTATGGCTACACCTTC
CDR3aa: CASSAPLGQGRDYGYTF
v_gene: TRBV9
d_gene: TRBD1
abundance: once
j_gene: TRBJ1-2

CDR3nt: TGTGCCAGCAGTTACTTGACAGGGGGCCAGGGCTACACCTTC
CDR3aa: CASSYLTGGQGYTF
v_gene: TRBV6-5
d_gene: TRBD1
abundance: .
j_gene: TRBJ1-2

CDR3nt: TGTGCCAGCTCACCACCGGGCAGGTACGACTACAATGAGCAGTTCTTC
CDR3aa: CASSPPGRYDYNEQFF
v_gene: TRBV18
d_gene: .
abundance: .
j_gene: TRBJ2-1

CDR3nt: TGTGCCAGCAGTTTTTCGAGGGAGGCGTACGAGCAGTACTTC
CDR3aa: CASSFSREAYEQYF
v_gene: TRBV27
d_gene: .
abundance: .
j_gene: TRBJ2-7

CDR3nt: TGTGCCAGCAGCCAAGTAACGGGCAGGGCGAACACTGAAGCTTTCTTT
CDR3aa: CASSQVTGRANTEAFF
v_gene: TRBV3-1/TRBV3-2
d_gene: .
abundance: .
j_gene: TRBJ1-1

CDR3nt: TGTGCCAGCAGCCTCGAGAGGATTCGGTTCTTC
CDR3aa: CASSLERIRFF
v_gene: TRBV6-5
d_gene: .
abundance: once
j_gene: TRBJ2-1

CDR3nt: TGTGCCATCAGTGAGTGGGGAGTCATGAACACTGAAGCTTTCTTT
CDR3aa: CAISEWGVMNTEAFF
v_gene: TRBV10-3
d_gene: .
abundance: .
j_gene: TRBJ1-1

CDR3nt: TGCGCCAGCAGCTTGGCGGGAGGGCCCTACGAGCAGTACTTC
CDR3aa: CASSLAGGPYEQYF
v_gene: TRBV5-1
d_gene: TRBD2
abundance: .
j_gene: TRBJ2-7

CDR3nt: TGCGCCAGCAGCCAGTCGGAGAGTTTGAACACTGAAGCTTTCTTT
CDR3aa: CASSQSESLNTEAFF
v_gene: TRBV4-1
d_gene: .
abundance: .
j_gene: TRBJ1-1